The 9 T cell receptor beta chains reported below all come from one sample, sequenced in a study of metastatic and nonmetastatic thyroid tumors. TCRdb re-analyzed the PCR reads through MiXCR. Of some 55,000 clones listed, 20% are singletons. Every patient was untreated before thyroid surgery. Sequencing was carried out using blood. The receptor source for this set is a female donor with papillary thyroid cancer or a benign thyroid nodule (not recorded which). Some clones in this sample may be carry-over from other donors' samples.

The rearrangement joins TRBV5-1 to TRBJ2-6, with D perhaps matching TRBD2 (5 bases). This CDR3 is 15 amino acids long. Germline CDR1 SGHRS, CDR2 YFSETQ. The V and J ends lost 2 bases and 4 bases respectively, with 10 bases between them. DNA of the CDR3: TGCGCCAGCAGCTTCCCCGGGATCGGGGCCAACGTCCTGACTTTC. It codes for CASSFPGIGANVLTF.

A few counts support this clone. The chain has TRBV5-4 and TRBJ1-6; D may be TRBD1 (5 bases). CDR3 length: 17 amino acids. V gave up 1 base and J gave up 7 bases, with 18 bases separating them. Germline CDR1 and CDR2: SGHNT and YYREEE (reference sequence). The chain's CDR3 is CASSLYAGPSFNSPLHF. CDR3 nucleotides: TGTGCCAGCAGCTTGTACGCAGGGCCCTCGTTCAATTCACCCCTCCACTTT.

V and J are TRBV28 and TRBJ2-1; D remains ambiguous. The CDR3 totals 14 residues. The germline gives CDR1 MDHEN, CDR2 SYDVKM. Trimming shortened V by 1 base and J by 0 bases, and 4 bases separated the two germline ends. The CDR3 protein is CASSLFSSYNEQFF. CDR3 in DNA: TGTGCCAGCAGTTTATTCTCCTCCTACAATGAGCAGTTCTTC.

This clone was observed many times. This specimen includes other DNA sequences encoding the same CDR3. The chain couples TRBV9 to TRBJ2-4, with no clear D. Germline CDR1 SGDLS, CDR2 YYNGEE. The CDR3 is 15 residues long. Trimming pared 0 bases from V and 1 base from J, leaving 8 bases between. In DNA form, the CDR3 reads TGTGCCAGCAGCGTAGCTGGGGTGGCCAAAAACATTCAGTACTTC. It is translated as CASSVAGVAKNIQYF.

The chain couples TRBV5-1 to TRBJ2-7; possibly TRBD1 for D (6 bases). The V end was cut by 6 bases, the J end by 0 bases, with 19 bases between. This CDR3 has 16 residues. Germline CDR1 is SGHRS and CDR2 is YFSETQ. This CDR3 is CASNGGQTPGSYEQYF. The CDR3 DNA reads TGCGCCAGCAATGGGGGCCAGACCCCGGGCTCCTACGAGCAGTACTTC.

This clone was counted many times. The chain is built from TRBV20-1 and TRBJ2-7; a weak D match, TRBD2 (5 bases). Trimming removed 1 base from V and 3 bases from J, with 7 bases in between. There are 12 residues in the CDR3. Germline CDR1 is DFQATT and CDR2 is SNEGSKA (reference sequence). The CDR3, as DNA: TGCAGTGCTAGAGTCGGGGTCTACGAGCAGTACTTC. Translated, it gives CSARVGVYEQYF.

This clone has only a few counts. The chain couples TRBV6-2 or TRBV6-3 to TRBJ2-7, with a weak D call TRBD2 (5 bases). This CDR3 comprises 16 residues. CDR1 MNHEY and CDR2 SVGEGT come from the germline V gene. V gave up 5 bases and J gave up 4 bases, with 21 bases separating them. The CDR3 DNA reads TGTGCCAGCAGTGACTACGACTGGGATGCTACTTACGAGCAGTACTTC. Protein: CASSDYDWDATYEQYF.

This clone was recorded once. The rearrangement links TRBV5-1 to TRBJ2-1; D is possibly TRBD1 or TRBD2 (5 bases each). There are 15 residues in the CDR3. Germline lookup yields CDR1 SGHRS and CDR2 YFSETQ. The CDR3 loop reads CSRSPGTYSYNEQFF. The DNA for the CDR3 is TGCTCTCGCAGCCCGGGGACCTACTCCTACAATGAGCAGTTCTTC. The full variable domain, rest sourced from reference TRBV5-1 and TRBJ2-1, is KAGVTQTPRYLIKTRGQQVTLSCSPISGHRSVSWYQQTPGQGLQFLFEYFSETQRNKGNFPGRFSGRQFSNSRSEMNVSTLELGDSALYLCSRSPGTYSYNEQFFGPGTRLTVL.

Here the CDR3 reads CASSSGQGSYNEQFF. The CDR3 nucleotides are TGCGCCAGCAGCTCAGGACAGGGCTCCTACAATGAGCAGTTCTTC. The chain uses TRBV5-1 and TRBJ2-1, with TRBD1 matching 8 bases. Germline V gives CDR1 SGHRS, CDR2 YFSETQ. The CDR3 is 15 residues long. V dropped 3 bases and J dropped 0; count of bases not matched to a gene: 2.